This T cell receptor beta chain was obtained from a study of blood T cell repertoires in COVID-19. Study-level background: From the United States, Italy and Spain came samples of acute and convalescent COVID-19. Sources were T cells, B-cell-depleted T cells, or PBMCs; the material itself was cDNA or gDNA.

How the authors handled the data: Reference gene primer amplification gave estimated nucleated cell counts. Some clones are missing from TCRdb's copy, which holds only in-frame ones; the method was immunoSEQ multiplex PCR. Clonal size and the V and J genes are those of that table, whereas D and trimming came from the DNA. Of over 85,000 clones listed, roughly 80% are singletons. The CDR3 runs 13 residues. V lost 6 bases, J lost 3 bases, and 8 bases lay in between. Germline assignment: CDR1 LNHNV and CDR2 YYDKDF (reference sequence). In this sample, this clone turned up once. Source material: peripheral blood. The receptor was derived from a woman in her fifties or sixties with acute or convalescent COVID-19. The chain has TRBV15 and TRBJ2-2; weak D call: TRBD2 (6 bases). The CDR3 DNA follows: TGTGCCACCAGAACGGGGGACACCGGGGAGCTGTTTTTT. This gives the protein CATRTGDTGELFF.